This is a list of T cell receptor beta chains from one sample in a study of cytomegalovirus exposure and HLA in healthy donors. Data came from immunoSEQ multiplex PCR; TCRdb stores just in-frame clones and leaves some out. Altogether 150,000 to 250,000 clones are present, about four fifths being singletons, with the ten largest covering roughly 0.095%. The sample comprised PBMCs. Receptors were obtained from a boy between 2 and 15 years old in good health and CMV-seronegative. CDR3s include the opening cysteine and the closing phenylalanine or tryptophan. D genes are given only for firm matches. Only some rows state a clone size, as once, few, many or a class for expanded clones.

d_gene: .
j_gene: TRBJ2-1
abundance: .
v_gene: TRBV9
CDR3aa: CASSVVGGAPSHNEQFF
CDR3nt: TGTGCCAGCAGCGTAGTCGGCGGGGCCCCCTCCCACAATGAGCAGTTCTTC

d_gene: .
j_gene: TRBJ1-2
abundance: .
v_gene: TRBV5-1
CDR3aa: CASSTSRDYGYTF
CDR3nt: TGCGCCAGCAGCACATCTAGAGACTATGGCTACACCTTC

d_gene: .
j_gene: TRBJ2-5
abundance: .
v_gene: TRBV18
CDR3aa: CASSPRITSYSRSEAQYF
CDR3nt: TGTGCCAGCTCACCACGCATCACTAGTTACAGCCGGTCAGAGGCCCAGTACTTC

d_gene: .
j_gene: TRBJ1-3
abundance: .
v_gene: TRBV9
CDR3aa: CASSPRTVGSGNTIYF
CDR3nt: TGTGCCAGCAGCCCGCGGACAGTTGGCTCTGGAAACACCATATATTTT

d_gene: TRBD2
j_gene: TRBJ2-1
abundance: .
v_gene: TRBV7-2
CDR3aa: CASRERGAYNEQFF
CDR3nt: TGTGCCAGCAGAGAGCGGGGGGCATACAATGAGCAGTTCTTC

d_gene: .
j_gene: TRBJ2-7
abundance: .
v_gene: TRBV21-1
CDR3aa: CASSKDRRTGEQYF
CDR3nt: TGTGCCAGCAGCAAAGATAGGAGGACGGGCGAGCAGTACTTC

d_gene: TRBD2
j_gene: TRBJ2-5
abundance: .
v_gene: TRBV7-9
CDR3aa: CASSSGPKGLAGGKDF
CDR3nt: TGTGCCAGCAGCTCCGGACCTAAAGGCCTAGCGGGGGGAAAAGACTTC

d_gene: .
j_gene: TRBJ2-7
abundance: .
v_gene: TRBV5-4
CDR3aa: CASSRGQTYEQYF
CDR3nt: TGTGCCAGCAGCCGAGGACAGACCTACGAGCAGTACTTC

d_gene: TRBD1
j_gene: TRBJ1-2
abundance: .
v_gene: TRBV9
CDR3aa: CASSVGTGGYRYGYTF
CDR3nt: TGTGCCAGCAGCGTAGGGACAGGGGGCTACCGCTATGGCTACACCTTC

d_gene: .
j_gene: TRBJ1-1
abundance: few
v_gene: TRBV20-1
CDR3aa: CSAPTETEAFF
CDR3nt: TGCAGTGCTCCGACAGAGACTGAAGCTTTCTTT

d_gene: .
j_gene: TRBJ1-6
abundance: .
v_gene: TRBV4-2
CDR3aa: CASSQDRVPPSLHF
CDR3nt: TGTGCCAGCAGCCAAGACAGGGTTCCCCCGTCCCTCCACTTT

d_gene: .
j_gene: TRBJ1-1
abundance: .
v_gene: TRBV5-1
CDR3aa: CASRRQVNTEAFF
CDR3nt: TGCGCCAGCCGGCGACAGGTGAACACTGAAGCTTTCTTT

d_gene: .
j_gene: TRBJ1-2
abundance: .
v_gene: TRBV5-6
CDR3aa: CASSSPNLEAPNYGYTF
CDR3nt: TGTGCCAGCAGCTCACCCAATCTAGAAGCACCGAACTATGGCTACACTTTC

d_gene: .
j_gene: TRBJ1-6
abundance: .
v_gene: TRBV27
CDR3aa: CASSPRGSQTSPLHF
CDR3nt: TGTGCCAGCAGTCCGCGAGGATCCCAGACTTCACCCCTCCACTTT

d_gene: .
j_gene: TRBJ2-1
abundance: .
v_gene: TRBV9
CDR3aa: CASSLAPVYNEQFF
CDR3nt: TGTGCCAGCAGCCTTGCACCAGTCTACAATGAGCAGTTCTTC

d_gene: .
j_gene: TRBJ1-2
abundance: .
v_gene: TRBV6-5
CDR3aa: CASSRGGYGYTF
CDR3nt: TGTGCCAGCAGCCGAGGGGGCTATGGCTACACCTTC

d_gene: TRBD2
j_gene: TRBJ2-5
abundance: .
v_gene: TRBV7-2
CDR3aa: CASRPGRGGEETQYF
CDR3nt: TGTGCCAGCAGGCCAGGTCGGGGGGGCGAAGAGACCCAGTACTTC

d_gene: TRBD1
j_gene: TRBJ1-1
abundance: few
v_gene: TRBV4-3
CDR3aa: CASSQTGAGGFGTEAFF
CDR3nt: TGCGCCAGCAGCCAGACGGGGGCAGGGGGCTTTGGCACTGAAGCTTTCTTT

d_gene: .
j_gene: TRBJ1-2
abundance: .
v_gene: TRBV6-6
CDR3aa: CASSYSDKANYGYTF
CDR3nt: TGTGCCAGCAGTTACTCAGACAAAGCTAACTATGGCTACACCTTC

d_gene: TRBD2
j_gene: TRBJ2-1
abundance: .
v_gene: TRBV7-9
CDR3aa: CASSPSSGGARNEQFF
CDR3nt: TGTGCCAGCAGCCCGTCTAGCGGGGGGGCGAGGAATGAGCAGTTCTTC

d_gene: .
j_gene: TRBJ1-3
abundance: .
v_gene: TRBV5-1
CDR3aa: CASSLVWGFSGNTIYF
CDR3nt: TGCGCCAGCAGCTTGGTCTGGGGCTTCTCTGGAAACACCATATATTTT

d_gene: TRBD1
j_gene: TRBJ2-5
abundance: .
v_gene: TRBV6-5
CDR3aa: CASSETGAQETQYF
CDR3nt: TGTGCCAGCAGCGAGACAGGGGCGCAAGAGACCCAGTACTTC

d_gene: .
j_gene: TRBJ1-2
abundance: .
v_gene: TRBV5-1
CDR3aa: CASSLGQEEGYTF
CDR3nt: TGCGCCAGCAGCTTGGGTCAGGAGGAGGGCTACACCTTC

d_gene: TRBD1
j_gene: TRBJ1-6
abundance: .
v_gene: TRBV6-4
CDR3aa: CASEPGQGRESPLHF
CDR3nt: TGTGCCAGCGAACCGGGACAGGGTAGAGAATCACCCCTCCACTTT

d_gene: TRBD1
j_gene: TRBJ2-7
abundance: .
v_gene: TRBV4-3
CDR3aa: CASSIGRDRGTYEQYF
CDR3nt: TGCGCCAGCAGCATAGGTAGAGACAGGGGAACCTACGAGCAGTACTTC

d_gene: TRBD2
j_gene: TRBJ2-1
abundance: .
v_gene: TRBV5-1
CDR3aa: CASSLLGLAYNEQFF
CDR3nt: TGCGCCAGCAGCTTGTTAGGACTAGCCTACAATGAGCAGTTCTTC

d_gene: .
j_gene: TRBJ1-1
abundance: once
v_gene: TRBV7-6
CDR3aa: CASSSFGAGLGATTEAFF
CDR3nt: TGTGCCAGCAGCTCTTTCGGGGCTGGGTTGGGGGCGACCACTGAAGCTTTCTTT

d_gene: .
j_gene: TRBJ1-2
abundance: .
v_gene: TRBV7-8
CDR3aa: CASSLEAGWAGYTF
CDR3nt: TGTGCCAGCAGCTTAGAGGCAGGGTGGGCTGGCTACACCTTC

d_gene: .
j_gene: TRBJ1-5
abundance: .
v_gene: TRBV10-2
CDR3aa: CASRSQVNQPQHF
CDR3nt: TGCGCCAGCAGGTCACAGGTTAATCAGCCCCAGCATTTT

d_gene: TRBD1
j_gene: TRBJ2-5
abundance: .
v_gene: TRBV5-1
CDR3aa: CASSTQGGTQYF
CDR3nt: TGCGCCAGCAGTACACAGGGGGGGACCCAGTACTTC

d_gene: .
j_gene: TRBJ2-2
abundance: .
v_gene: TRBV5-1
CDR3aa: CASSFTTSGETGELFF
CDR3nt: TGCGCCAGCAGCTTTACCACGTCCGGGGAAACCGGGGAGCTGTTTTTT

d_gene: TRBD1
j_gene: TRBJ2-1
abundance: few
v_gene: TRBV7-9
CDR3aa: CASSHYGQEVFSEQFF
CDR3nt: TGTGCCAGCAGCCACTACGGACAGGAGGTTTTCTCTGAGCAGTTCTTC

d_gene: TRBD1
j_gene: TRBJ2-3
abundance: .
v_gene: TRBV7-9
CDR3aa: CASSLQGASDTQYF
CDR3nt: TGTGCCAGCAGCTTACAGGGGGCGTCAGATACGCAGTATTTT

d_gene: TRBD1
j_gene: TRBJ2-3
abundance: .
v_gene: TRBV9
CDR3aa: CASSVTGVDTQYF
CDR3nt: TGTGCCAGCAGCGTGACAGGGGTGGATACGCAGTATTTT

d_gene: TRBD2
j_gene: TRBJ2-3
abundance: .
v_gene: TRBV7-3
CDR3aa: CASSTRTSGDRTDTQYF
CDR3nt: TGTGCCAGCAGCACGCGGACTAGCGGGGACCGCACAGATACGCAGTATTTT

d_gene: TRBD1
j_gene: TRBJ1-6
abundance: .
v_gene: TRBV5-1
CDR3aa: CASRRQGEVSSPLHF
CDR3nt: TGCGCCAGCAGACGGCAGGGGGAAGTTAGTTCACCCCTCCACTTT

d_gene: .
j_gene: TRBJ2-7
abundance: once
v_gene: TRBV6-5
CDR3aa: CASSYSIASEQYF
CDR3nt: TGTGCCAGCAGTTACTCGATAGCGAGCGAGCAGTACTTC

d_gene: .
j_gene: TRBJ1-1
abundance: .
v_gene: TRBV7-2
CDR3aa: CASSLAVIGGEAFF
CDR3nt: TGTGCCAGCAGCTTAGCGGTAATCGGGGGTGAAGCTTTCTTT

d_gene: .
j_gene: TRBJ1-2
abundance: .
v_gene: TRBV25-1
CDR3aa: CASRKTFRDRYYGYTF
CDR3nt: TGTGCCAGCAGGAAGACCTTCAGGGATAGGTACTATGGCTACACCTTC

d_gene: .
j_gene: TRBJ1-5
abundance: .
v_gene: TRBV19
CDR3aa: CASTILGAQGNQPQHF
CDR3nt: TGTGCCAGTACCATTCTGGGGGCACAGGGCAATCAGCCCCAGCATTTT

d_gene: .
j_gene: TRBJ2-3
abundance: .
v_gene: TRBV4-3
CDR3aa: CASSALGVPSTDTQYF
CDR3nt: TGCGCCAGCAGCGCACTCGGGGTTCCTAGCACAGATACGCAGTATTTT

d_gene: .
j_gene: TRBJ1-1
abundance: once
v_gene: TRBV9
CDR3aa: CASSFFQDTEAFF
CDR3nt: TGTGCCAGCAGCTTTTTTCAGGACACTGAAGCTTTCTTT

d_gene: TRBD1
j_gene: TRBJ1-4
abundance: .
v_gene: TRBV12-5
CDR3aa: CASGLWDSEKLFF
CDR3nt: TGTGCTAGTGGTTTGTGGGACAGCGAAAAACTGTTTTTT

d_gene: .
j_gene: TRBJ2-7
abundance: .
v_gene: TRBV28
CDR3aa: CASSLPPYEQYF
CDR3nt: TGTGCCAGCAGTTTACCCCCGTACGAGCAGTACTTC

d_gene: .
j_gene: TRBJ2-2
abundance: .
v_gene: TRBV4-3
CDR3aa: CASSQDLGGPAGELFF
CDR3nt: TGCGCCAGCAGCCAAGATCTCGGGGGGCCGGCCGGGGAGCTGTTTTTT

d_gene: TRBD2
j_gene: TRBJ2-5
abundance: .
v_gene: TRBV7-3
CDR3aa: CASSLAGGQETQYF
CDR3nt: TGTGCCAGCAGCCTAGCGGGGGGGCAAGAGACCCAGTACTTC

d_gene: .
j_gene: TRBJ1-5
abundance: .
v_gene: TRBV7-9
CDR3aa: CASSLEDRNQPQHF
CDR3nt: TGTGCCAGCAGCTTAGAAGACAGAAATCAGCCCCAGCATTTT

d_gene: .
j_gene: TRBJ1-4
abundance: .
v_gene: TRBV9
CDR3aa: CASSVGGTTRKLFF
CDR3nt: TGTGCCAGCAGCGTAGGGGGGACAACTCGAAAACTGTTTTTT

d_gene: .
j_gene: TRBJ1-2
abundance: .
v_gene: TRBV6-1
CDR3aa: CASSPRTDYVYGYTF
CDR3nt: TGTGCCAGCAGTCCGAGGACAGATTACGTCTATGGCTACACCTTC

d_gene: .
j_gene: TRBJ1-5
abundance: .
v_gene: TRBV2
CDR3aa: CASGSGRGNNQPQHF
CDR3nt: TGTGCCAGCGGGTCTGGGCGGGGGAACAATCAGCCCCAGCATTTT

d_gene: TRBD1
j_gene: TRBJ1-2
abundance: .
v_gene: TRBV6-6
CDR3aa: CASRDRVHGYTF
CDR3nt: TGTGCCAGCAGAGACAGGGTGCATGGCTACACCTTC

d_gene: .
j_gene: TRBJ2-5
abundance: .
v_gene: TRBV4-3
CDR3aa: CASSSYHYQGETQYF
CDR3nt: TGCGCCAGCAGCTCCTACCACTATCAGGGCGAGACCCAGTACTTC

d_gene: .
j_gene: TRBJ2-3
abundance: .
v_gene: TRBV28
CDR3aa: CASRFYMSTDTQYF
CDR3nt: TGTGCCAGCAGGTTTTATATGAGCACAGATACGCAGTATTTT

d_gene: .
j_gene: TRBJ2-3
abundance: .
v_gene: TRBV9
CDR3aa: CASSPGADTQYF
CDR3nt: TGTGCCAGCAGCCCAGGTGCGGATACGCAGTATTTT

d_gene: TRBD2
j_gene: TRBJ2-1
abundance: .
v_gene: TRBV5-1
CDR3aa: CASSLTSGGASEQFF
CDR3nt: TGCGCCAGCAGCTTGACCAGCGGGGGGGCCTCTGAGCAGTTCTTC